These 21 T cell receptor beta chains came from one sample sequenced in a study of cytomegalovirus exposure and HLA in healthy donors. Here immunoSEQ multiplex PCR was the method, and the copy in TCRdb shows in-frame clones only, minus some. The sample has about 130,000 clones, 89% seen once. Sample: PBMCs. The source of these receptors is a woman between 18 and 29 years old in good health and CMV-seropositive.

This sequence joins TRBV5-1 and TRBJ1-5; tentative D call: TRBD1 (5 bases). Trimming took off 3 bases at V and 7 bases at J, with 17 bases between the two ends. Per the germline V gene, CDR1 is SGHRS and CDR2 is YFSETQ. The CDR3 extends over 15 amino acids. This CDR3 reads CASSSAGISGQPQHF. CDR3 DNA sequence: TGCGCCAGCAGCTCAGCAGGGATTTCAGGACAGCCCCAGCATTTT.

This chain uses TRBV5-1 with TRBJ2-2; 7 bases align to TRBD1. This CDR3 contains 16 residues. Germline CDR1 and CDR2: SGHRS and YFSETQ. Trimming removed 3 bases from V and 1 base from J; junction bases left unmatched: 6. DNA for the CDR3: TGCGCCAGCAGCTCTCGCCCAGGGGGGAACACCGGGGAGCTGTTTTTT. Translation: CASSSRPGGNTGELFF. The full variable domain, rest sourced from reference TRBV5-1 and TRBJ2-2, is KAGVTQTPRYLIKTRGQQVTLSCSPISGHRSVSWYQQTPGQGLQFLFEYFSETQRNKGNFPGRFSGRQFSNSRSEMNVSTLELGDSALYLCASSSRPGGNTGELFFGEGSRLTVL.

J is TRBJ1-1 and V is TRBV10-3; a possible D gene is TRBD1 (6 bases). This CDR3 is built from 13 residues. The V end was cut by 10 bases, the J end by 0 bases, with 12 bases between. Germline values: CDR1 ENHRY, CDR2 SYGVKD. CDR3 sequence reads: CATAQGLNTEAFF. CDR3 in DNA: TGTGCCACCGCTCAGGGGCTGAACACTGAAGCTTTCTTT.

The V and J genes are TRBV4-2 and TRBJ2-3; D remains ambiguous. In germline, CDR1 is LGHNA, CDR2 YNFKEQ. The CDR3 is made up of 13 amino acids. Trimming removed 4 bases from V and 3 bases from J, with 8 bases in between. In nucleotides, the CDR3 is TGTGCCAGCAGCCCTTTGCGAACAGATACGCAGTATTTT. Protein sequence: CASSPLRTDTQYF.

The chain joins TRBV12-5 to TRBJ2-1, with D perhaps TRBD1 (6 bases). The germline CDR1 and CDR2 sequences are LGHNT and FRNRAP. CDR3 length equals 11 residues. V was pared by 3 bases and J by 16 bases, with 13 bases between. CDR3: CASGLTGTPFF. The DNA for the CDR3 is TGTGCTAGTGGTTTAACTGGGACACCATTCTTC.

This chain uses TRBV19 with TRBJ1-5, with 7 bases identical to TRBD1. Germline V gene data show CDR1 as LNHDA and CDR2 as SQIVND (reference sequence). The CDR3 runs 14 residues. The V segment lost 3 bases and the J segment 8 bases; nucleotides outside the gene matches: 7. The CDR3 is CASSIGTAREPQHF. DNA of the CDR3: TGTGCCAGTAGTATCGGGACAGCTCGTGAGCCCCAGCATTTT.

The CDR3 nucleotides are TGTGCCATCACCGGACAGGGTGCGGATGGCTACACCTTC. It translates to CAITGQGADGYTF. The chain joins TRBV10-3 to TRBJ1-2; TRBD1 agrees at 8 bases. CDR3 length equals 13 residues. Germline V gene data show CDR1 as ENHRY and CDR2 as SYGVKD. V lost 7 bases and J lost 6; bases outside the gene matches: 7.

This CDR3 reads CASSESGQDSPLHF. The CDR3 region has the DNA TGTGCCAGCAGTGAGTCAGGGCAAGATTCACCCCTCCACTTT. This chain connects TRBV2 to TRBJ1-6; possible D gene TRBD1, 5 bases. Germline CDR1 and CDR2: SNHLY and FYNNEI. The CDR3 extends over 14 amino acids. The V end was cut by 3 bases, the J end by 8 bases, with 11 bases between. Combining the CDR3 with reference TRBV2 and TRBJ1-6 gives the whole variable domain EPEVTQTPSHQVTQMGQEVILRCVPISNHLYFYWYRQILGQKVEFLVSFYNNEISEKSEIFDDQFSVERPDGSNFTLKIRSTKLEDSAMYFCASSESGQDSPLHFGNGTRLTVT.

The V call is TRBV7-9, the J call TRBJ1-6, with D maybe TRBD1 (6 bases). The length of the CDR3 is 16 residues. V lost 5 bases and J 12 bases, leaving 23 bases between the germline ends. Germline-derived CDR1 and CDR2 are SEHNR and FQNEAQ (reference sequence). CDR3 in DNA: TGTGCCAGCAGCCCCATCCGGGGGGGCAGAGAACAACCCCTCCACTTT. Translated, it gives CASSPIRGGREQPLHF.

The V and J genes are TRBV6-1 and TRBJ2-3; TRBD1 matches at 7 bases. The V gene end was trimmed by 4 bases and the J gene end by 2 bases; junction bases not matched to a gene: 12. CDR3 length: 17 residues. Germline CDR1 and CDR2: MNHNS and SASEGT. The DNA of the CDR3 is TGTGCCAGCAGTGGAAGCTCGGGACAGCACCTCACAGATACGCAGTATTTT. Encoded protein: CASSGSSGQHLTDTQYF.

This clone is a singleton in its sample. This chain uses TRBV7-6 with TRBJ2-7; D unresolved. V shed 1 base and J shed 0 bases, with 7 bases lying between them. Germline CDR1 SGHVS, CDR2 FNYEAQ. The CDR3 loop spans 14 amino acids. CDR3 protein: CASSLEPNSYEQYF. The CDR3 region has the DNA TGTGCCAGCAGCTTAGAGCCGAACTCCTACGAGCAGTACTTC.

The sample holds one count of this clone. The gene calls are TRBV5-4 and TRBJ1-3, with D perhaps TRBD1 (5 bases). The CDR3 sequence is 16 residues long. V was trimmed by 4 bases and J by 0 bases, leaving 14 bases between them. Germline assignment: CDR1 SGHNT and CDR2 YYREEE (reference sequence). CDR3 bases: TGTGCCAGCAGCCCCGCAACAGGAAACTCTGGAAACACCATATATTTT. The encoded protein is CASSPATGNSGNTIYF.

This chain joins TRBV12-5 and TRBJ1-3; D gene unclear. Germline V lookup: CDR1 LGHNT, CDR2 FRNRAP. There are 16 residues in the CDR3. The V end lost 3 bases, the J end lost 0 bases, and 12 bases lay between the germline ends. Here the CDR3 DNA reads TGTGCTAGTGGTTTCACGGGTCAGAGCTCTGGAAACACCATATATTTT. Its translation: CASGFTGQSSGNTIYF.

This clone was detected only a few times. V usage is TRBV6-1 and J usage is TRBJ2-7, with TRBD2 as a possible D gene (5 bases). V lost 4 bases, J lost 1 base, and 14 bases lay in between. The CDR3 totals 15 residues. The germline V gene has CDR1 MNHNS and CDR2 SASEGT. CDR3 residues: CASSVPGLASYEQYF. The CDR3 DNA is TGTGCCAGCAGTGTCCCCGGACTGGCTTCCTACGAGCAGTACTTC.

V gene TRBV18 combines with J gene TRBJ1-5; weak D call: TRBD1 (6 bases). V was cut by 0 bases and J by 7 bases, with 16 bases left in between. Germline loops: CDR1 KGHSH, CDR2 LQKENI. The CDR3 contains 16 residues. CDR3 amino acids: CASSPPGATIPQPQHF. CDR3 DNA: TGTGCCAGCTCACCACCGGGGGCGACCATCCCGCAGCCCCAGCATTTT.

CDR3 region: CASSPRDSFNYGYTF. Here the CDR3 DNA reads TGTGCCAGCAGCCCCCGGGACAGCTTCAACTATGGCTACACCTTC. The chain is built from TRBV9 and TRBJ1-2; 7 bases agree with TRBD1. V lost 4 bases to trimming and J lost 2 bases; unmatched junction nucleotides: 8. CDR3 length equals 15 residues. Germline CDR1 reads SGDLS; CDR2 reads YYNGEE.

The gene calls are TRBV6-5 and TRBJ1-1; D remains unclear. Deletions cut 2 bases from V and 0 bases from J, with 4 bases between. The germline V gene has CDR1 MNHEY and CDR2 SVGAGI. This CDR3 contains 13 residues. The CDR3, as DNA: TGTGCCAGCAGTTACCAGATGAACACTGAAGCTTTCTTT. Translation: CASSYQMNTEAFF.

The CDR3 coding sequence is TGTGCCAGTAGTAACGATCCCGGGACAGGGGGCCGAGATACGCAGTATTTT. This translates into CASSNDPGTGGRDTQYF. This chain connects TRBV19 to TRBJ2-3; the match to TRBD1 covers 12 bases. The trim removed 4 bases at V and 5 bases at J, leaving 10 bases unmatched. Germline V gene data show CDR1 as LNHDA and CDR2 as SQIVND (reference sequence). This CDR3 spans 17 amino acids.

The chain has TRBV4-1 and TRBJ2-7; possibly TRBD1 for D (6 bases). This CDR3 region has 16 residues. V was clipped by 0 bases and J by 6 bases, with 18 bases between them. Germline CDR1 and CDR2: MGHRA and YSYEKL. The CDR3 here is CASSQESLQGQTEQYF. For the CDR3, the DNA is TGCGCCAGCAGCCAAGAATCTCTTCAGGGGCAGACCGAGCAGTACTTC.

The V and J genes are TRBV18 and TRBJ1-1, with 7 bases fitting TRBD1. CDR3 length equals 13 residues. Germline V gene sequence: CDR1 KGHSH, CDR2 LQKENI. V was pared by 4 bases and J by 10 bases, with 9 bases of the junction left unmatched. Here the CDR3 reads CASSQTGSEVAFF. CDR3 coding DNA: TGTGCCAGCTCACAGACAGGGTCCGAGGTAGCTTTCTTT. Together with reference TRBV18 and TRBJ1-1, the CDR3 gives the full variable domain: NAGVMQNPRHLVRRRGQEARLRCSPMKGHSHVYWYRQLPEEGLKFMVYLQKENIIDESGMPKERFSAEFPKEGPSILRIQQVVRGDSAAYFCASSQTGSEVAFFGQGTRLTVV.

The chain combines TRBV11-2 with TRBJ1-2; a weak D match, TRBD1 (5 bases). CDR1 is SGHAT and CDR2 is FQNNGV in the germline V gene. This CDR3 has 14 amino acids. V was clipped by 0 bases and J by 1 base, with 6 bases between them. CDR3 in DNA: TGTGCCAGCAGCTTAGAAAGGGGTAACTATGGCTACACCTTC. Amino acid sequence: CASSLERGNYGYTF.